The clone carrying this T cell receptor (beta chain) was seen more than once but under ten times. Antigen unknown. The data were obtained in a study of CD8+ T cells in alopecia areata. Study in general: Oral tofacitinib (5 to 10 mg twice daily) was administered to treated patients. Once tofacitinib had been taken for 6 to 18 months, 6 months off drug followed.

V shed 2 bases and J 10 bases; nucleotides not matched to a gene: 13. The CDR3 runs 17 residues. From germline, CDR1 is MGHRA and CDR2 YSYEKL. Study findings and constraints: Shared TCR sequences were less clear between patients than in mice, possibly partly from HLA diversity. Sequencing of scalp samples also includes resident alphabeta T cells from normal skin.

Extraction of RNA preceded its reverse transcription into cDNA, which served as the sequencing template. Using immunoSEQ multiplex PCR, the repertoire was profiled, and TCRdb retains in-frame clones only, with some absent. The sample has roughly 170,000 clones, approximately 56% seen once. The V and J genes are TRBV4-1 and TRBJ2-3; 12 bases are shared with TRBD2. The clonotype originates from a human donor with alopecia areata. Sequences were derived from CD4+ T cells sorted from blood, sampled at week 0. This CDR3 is CASSQPLAGGTEGAQYF. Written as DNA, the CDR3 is TGCGCCAGCAGCCAACCACTAGCGGGGGGAACGGAAGGCGCGCAGTATTTT.